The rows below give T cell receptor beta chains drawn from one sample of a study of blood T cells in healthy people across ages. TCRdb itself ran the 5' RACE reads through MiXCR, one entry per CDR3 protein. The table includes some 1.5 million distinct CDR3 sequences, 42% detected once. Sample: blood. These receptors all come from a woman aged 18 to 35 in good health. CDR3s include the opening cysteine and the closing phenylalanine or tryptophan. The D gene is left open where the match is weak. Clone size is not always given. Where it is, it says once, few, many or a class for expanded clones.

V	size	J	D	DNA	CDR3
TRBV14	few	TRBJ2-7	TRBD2	TGTGCCAGCAGCCAGATTCTAGCGGGAGATGTCGAGCAGTACTTC	CASSQILAGDVEQYF
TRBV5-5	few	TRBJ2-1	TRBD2	TGTGCCAGCAGCTCTCGGACTAGCGAGAACAATGAGCAGTTCTTC	CASSSRTSENNEQFF
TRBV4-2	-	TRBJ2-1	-	TGTGCCAGCAGCCAATTCGGTAGCGGAGGGGGGCCCTACAATGAGCAGTTCTTC	CASSQFGSGGGPYNEQFF
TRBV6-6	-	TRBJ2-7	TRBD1	TGTGCCAGCGACCGGGGACAGCGAGTCTACGAGCAGTACTTC	CASDRGQRVYEQYF
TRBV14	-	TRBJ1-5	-	TGTGCCTCCCCCGGTGGACACGTGGGGCAGCCCCAGCATTTT	CASPGGHVGQPQHF
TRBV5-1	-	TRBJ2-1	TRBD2	TGCGCCAGCAGGTCCCGCTTAGCGGGCTCCTACAATGAGCAGTTCTTC	CASRSRLAGSYNEQFF
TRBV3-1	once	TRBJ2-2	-	TGTGCCAGCAGCTCAAGCACAGGTTACTACACCGGGGAGCTGTTTTTT	CASSSSTGYYTGELFF
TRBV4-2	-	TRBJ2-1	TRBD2	TGTGCCAGCAGCCAGAAACTAGCGGGGAATGAGCAGTTCTTC	CASSQKLAGNEQFF
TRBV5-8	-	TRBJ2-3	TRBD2	TGTGCCAGCAGTCGCCCGGGACTACCCACAGATACGCAGTATTTT	CASSRPGLPTDTQYF
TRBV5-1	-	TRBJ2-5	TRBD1	TGTGCCAGCAGCCCATACAGGGGGCGAGACAATGAGCAGTACTTC	CASSPYRGRDNEQYF
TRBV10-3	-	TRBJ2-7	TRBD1	TGTGCCATCAGCGAACAGGGGTGGTACGAGCAGTACTTC	CAISEQGWYEQYF
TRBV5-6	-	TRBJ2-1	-	TGTGCCAGCAGCCCCCAGGGTTACTCCTACGAGCAGTTCTTC	CASSPQGYSYEQFF
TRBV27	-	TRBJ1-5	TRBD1	TGTGCCAGCAGTCCCATCACAATCGGGACAGCACCTTCAAATCAGCCCCAGCATTTT	CASSPITIGTAPSNQPQHF
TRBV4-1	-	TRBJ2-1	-	TGCGCCAGCAGCCAAGTTGCAGGGCACAATGAGCAGTTCTTC	CASSQVAGHNEQFF
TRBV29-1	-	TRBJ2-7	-	TGCAGCGTTGGGCAGGGTTACTCCTACGAGCAGTACTTC	CSVGQGYSYEQYF
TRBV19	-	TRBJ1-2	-	TGTGCCAGTAGCCTCGGGCCCACGGGCTATGGCTACACCTTC	CASSLGPTGYGYTF
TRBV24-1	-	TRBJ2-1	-	TGTGCCACCAGCAGGGATTCAAGGGATGAGCAGTTCTTC	CATSRDSRDEQFF
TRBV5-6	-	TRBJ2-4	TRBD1	TGTGCCAGCAGCTTGATCCGGGATTGGTGGACAGGGAAGGACATTCAGTACTTC	CASSLIRDWWTGKDIQYF
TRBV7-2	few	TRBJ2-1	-	TGTGCCAGCAGCCCGACGTTCAATGAGCAGTTCTTC	CASSPTFNEQFF
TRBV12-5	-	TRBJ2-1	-	TGTGCTAGTGGTTTGGGGCCCGGCGTTGGTGAGCAGTTCTTC	CASGLGPGVGEQFF
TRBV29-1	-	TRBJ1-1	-	TGCAGCACCTCCGGGACGTTGAACACTGAAGCTTTCTTT	CSTSGTLNTEAFF
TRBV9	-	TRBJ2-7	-	TGTGCCAGCAGCCCTGGAGGGGCATGGGTTTACGAGCAGTACTTC	CASSPGGAWVYEQYF
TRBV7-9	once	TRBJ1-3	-	TGTGCCAGCAGCACCCACCGGGAGACGCAATGGTTAGGAAACACCATATATTTT	CASSTHRETQWLGNTIYF
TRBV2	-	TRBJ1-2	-	TGTGCCGGCAGGTCAGAGCGAGGGAACTATGGCTACACCTTC	CAGRSERGNYGYTF
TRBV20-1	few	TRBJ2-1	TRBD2	TGCAGTGCTGAGGCTGGGACTAGATTGCCATACAATGAGCAGTTCTTC	CSAEAGTRLPYNEQFF
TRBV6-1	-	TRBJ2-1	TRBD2	TGTGGCCTTAGCGGGAGCTCCTACAATGAGCAGTTCTTC	CGLSGSSYNEQFF
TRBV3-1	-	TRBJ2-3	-	TGTGCCAGCAGCCAAGAGTGGGGGCGAGGTACAGATACGCAGTATTTT	CASSQEWGRGTDTQYF
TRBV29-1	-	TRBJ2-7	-	TGCAGCGTTAGTAGCGGCCCCATCTACGAGCAGTACTTC	CSVSSGPIYEQYF
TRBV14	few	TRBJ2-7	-	TGTGCCAGCAGCCAAGCCGGGTGGGGTTCCTACGAGCAGTACTTC	CASSQAGWGSYEQYF
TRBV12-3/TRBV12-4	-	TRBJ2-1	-	TGTGCCAGCAGTTTAGAGGAGAGCTCCTACGAGCAGTTCTTC	CASSLEESSYEQFF
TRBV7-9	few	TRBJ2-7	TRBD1	TGTGCCAGCAGCCCTTGGACAGGACTCTCCGAGCAGTACTTC	CASSPWTGLSEQYF
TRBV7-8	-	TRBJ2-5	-	TGTGCCAGCAGCCTTAGGAGGGCGCGAGAGACCCAGTACTTC	CASSLRRARETQYF
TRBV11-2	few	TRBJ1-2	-	TGTGCCAGCACCCCAACAGGCATTGTTAATGGCTACACCTTC	CASTPTGIVNGYTF
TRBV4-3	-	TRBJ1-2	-	TGCGCCAGCAGCCAAGAGGCCAGGAATAACTATGGCTACACCTTC	CASSQEARNNYGYTF
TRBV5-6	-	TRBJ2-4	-	TGTGCCAGCAGCCCCCGGGACGCCCAAGGATACATTCAGTACTTC	CASSPRDAQGYIQYF
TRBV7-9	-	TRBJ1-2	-	TGTGCCAGCAGCTTAGATGGCAGGGGAGACTATGGCTACACCTTC	CASSLDGRGDYGYTF
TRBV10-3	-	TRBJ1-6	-	TGTGCCATCAATCGGGAGGGGATCGACCATTCACCCCTCCACTTT	CAINREGIDHSPLHF
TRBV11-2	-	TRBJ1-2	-	TGTGCCAGCAGCCCCGACGGTCCCACAATCTATAACTATGGCTACACCTTC	CASSPDGPTIYNYGYTF
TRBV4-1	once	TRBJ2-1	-	TGCGCCAGCAGCCAAGAAGGGGAAGAGACCCAGTTCTTC	CASSQEGEETQFF
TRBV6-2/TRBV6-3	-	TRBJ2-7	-	TGTGCCAGCAGGTGGACAGATTCCTACGAGCAGTACTTC	CASRWTDSYEQYF
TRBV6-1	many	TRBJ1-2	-	TGTGCCAGCAGTGTCCGGCTGGAGGGATCCAACTATGGCTACACCTTC	CASSVRLEGSNYGYTF
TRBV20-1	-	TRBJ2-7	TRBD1	TGCAGTGCCACCGGGACAGGGCCCCCCTACGAGCAGTACTTC	CSATGTGPPYEQYF
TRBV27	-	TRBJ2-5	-	TGTGCCAGCAGTCAACTAGAATCGAAGACCCAGTACTTC	CASSQLESKTQYF
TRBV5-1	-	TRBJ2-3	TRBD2	TGCGCCAGCAGCAGGGGACTAGACTCCACAGATACGCAGTATTTT	CASSRGLDSTDTQYF
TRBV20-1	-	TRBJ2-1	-	TGCAGTGCCCGGGGGCCCGGGCAAGAGACCCAGTTCTTC	CSARGPGQETQFF
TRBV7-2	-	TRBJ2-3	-	TGTGCCAGCAGCTTAGTTGCGGGGTTTAGCACAGATACGCAGTATTTT	CASSLVAGFSTDTQYF
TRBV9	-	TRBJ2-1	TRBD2	TGTGCCAGCAGCCCCCGTAGCGGGAACTACAATGAGCAGTTCTTC	CASSPRSGNYNEQFF
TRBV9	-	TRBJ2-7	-	TGTGCCAGCAGCGTAGGAGGGAACTCCTACGAGCAGTACTTC	CASSVGGNSYEQYF
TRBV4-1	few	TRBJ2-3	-	TGCGCCAGCAGCCAAGAAGGTGGGAGGTCAGATACGCAGTATTTT	CASSQEGGRSDTQYF
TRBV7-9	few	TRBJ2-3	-	TGTGCCAGCAGCACCGAAAGCACAGATACGCAGTATTTT	CASSTESTDTQYF
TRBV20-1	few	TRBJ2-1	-	TGCAGTGGGAGCCGAATTGAGCAGTTCTTC	CSGSRIEQFF
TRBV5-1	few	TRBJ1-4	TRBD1	TGCGCCAGCAGCTTAAGAAGCGGGACAGCGGTAAATGAAAAACTGTTTTTT	CASSLRSGTAVNEKLFF
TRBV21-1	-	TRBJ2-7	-	TGTGCCAGCAACGCTAGCGGGAGGGCGTGTGAGCAGTACTTC	CASNASGRACEQYF
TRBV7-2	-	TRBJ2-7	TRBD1	TGTGCCAGCAGCTCCCAGACAGGGAACAATGAGCAGTACTTC	CASSSQTGNNEQYF
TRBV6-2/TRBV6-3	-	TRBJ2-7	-	TGTGCCAGCAGTTACGGTAGGAGGGTAACCTACGAGCAGTACTTC	CASSYGRRVTYEQYF
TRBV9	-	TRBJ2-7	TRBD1	TGTGCCAGTAGCGCGGGCGGGACAGGGCTTGAAGAGCAGTACTTC	CASSAGGTGLEEQYF
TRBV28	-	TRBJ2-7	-	TGTGCCAACCGGAGGGAGGTGCGCTACGAGCAGTACTTC	CANRREVRYEQYF